This T cell receptor (beta chain) was sequenced for a study of blood T cell repertoires in COVID-19. For the study at large: Sites across the United States, Italy and Spain contributed samples from acute and convalescent COVID-19.

Per the original methods: Estimated nucleated cell counts came from reference gene primer amplification. TCRdb keeps only in-frame clones here, not all; method: immunoSEQ multiplex PCR. V, J and clone size are those of that table, while D and trimming were read from the DNA. Of over 65,000 clones in the sample, roughly 90% are singletons; the top ten hold about 7%. The CDR3 spans 19 residues. Per the germline V gene, CDR1 is MNHEY and CDR2 is SMNVEV (reference sequence). Between the trimmed V and J ends, which lost 3 bases and 5 bases, there was a span of 27 bases. The sample comprised peripheral blood. The TCR was taken from a human donor in a cohort sampled during active COVID-19. The chain is built from TRBV27 and TRBJ2-3; weak D call: TRBD2 (7 bases). CDR3 in DNA: TGTGCCAGCAGTTTTTGGGTTTGGGAGGGGGGCAATATTAGAGATACGCAGTATTTT. This codes for CASSFWVWEGGNIRDTQYF.